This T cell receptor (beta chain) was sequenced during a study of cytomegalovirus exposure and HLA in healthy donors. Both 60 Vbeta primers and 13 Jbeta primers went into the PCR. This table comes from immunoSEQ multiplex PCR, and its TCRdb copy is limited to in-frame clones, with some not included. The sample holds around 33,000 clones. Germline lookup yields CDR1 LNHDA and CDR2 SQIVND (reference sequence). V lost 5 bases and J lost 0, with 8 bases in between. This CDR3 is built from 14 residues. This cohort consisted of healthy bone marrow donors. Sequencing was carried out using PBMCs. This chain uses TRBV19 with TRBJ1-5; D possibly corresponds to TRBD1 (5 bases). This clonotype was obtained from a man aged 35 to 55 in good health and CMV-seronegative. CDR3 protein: CASSPQDSNQPQHF. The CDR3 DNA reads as TGTGCCAGTAGTCCACAGGATAGCAATCAGCCCCAGCATTTT.